One and the same sample provided the 4 T cell receptor beta chains below, sequenced in a study of cytomegalovirus exposure and HLA in healthy donors. PCR employed 60 Vbeta and 13 Jbeta primers. Profiled with immunoSEQ multiplex PCR; TCRdb holds only in-frame clones, not every one. The sample lists about 270,000 clones, 65% to 85% occurring once. Sample: PBMCs. These receptors all come from a female donor in good health and CMV-seronegative.

V and J are TRBV11-2 and TRBJ2-5, with 8 bases lining up with TRBD2. This CDR3 is built from 18 residues. Germline V gives CDR1 SGHAT, CDR2 FQNNGV. With V trimmed by 1 base and J by 5 bases, 15 bases remained unmatched. The CDR3 protein is CASSLAWTGGPFQETQYF. DNA of the CDR3: TGTGCCAGCAGCTTAGCTTGGACGGGAGGGCCTTTTCAGGAGACCCAGTACTTC.

The chain recombines TRBV11-2 with TRBJ1-1; TRBD1 aligns across 9 bases. The V segment lost 5 bases and the J segment 6 bases; nucleotides outside the gene matches: 4. The CDR3 covers 13 residues. Germline CDR1 is SGHAT and CDR2 is FQNNGV. The CDR3 region is CASSKQGAAEAFF. The CDR3 coding sequence is TGTGCCAGCAGCAAACAGGGGGCGGCTGAAGCTTTCTTT.

The chain uses TRBV11-2 and TRBJ1-4; the D is unclear. Trimming took 5 bases from V and 3 from J, leaving 10 bases between them. In germline, CDR1 is SGHAT, CDR2 FQNNGV. The CDR3 is 14 residues long. In DNA form, the CDR3 reads TGTGCCAGCAGCCCAGGAAACCCTAATGAAAAACTGTTTTTT. This encodes CASSPGNPNEKLFF. The whole variable domain, remainder taken from reference TRBV11-2 and TRBJ1-4, is EAGVAQSPRYKIIEKRQSVAFWCNPISGHATLYWYQQILGQGPKLLIQFQNNGVVDDSQLPKDRFSAERLKGVDSTLKIQPAKLEDSAVYLCASSPGNPNEKLFFGSGTQLSVL.

The table lists this clone with a count of one. The chain links TRBV5-1 to TRBJ2-1, with 7 bases that match TRBD1. J was trimmed by 3 bases and V by 5 bases; bases with no gene match: 11. The CDR3 totals 16 residues. Germline CDR1 SGHRS, CDR2 YFSETQ. The CDR3 sequence: CASRSFETGLYNEQFF. In nucleotides, the CDR3 is TGCGCCAGCAGATCCTTTGAGACAGGGCTCTACAATGAGCAGTTCTTC.